This T cell receptor beta chain emerged from a study of CD8 T cells in Susac syndrome. Across the study: Blood was drawn from Susac syndrome patients while they were therapy-naive, on corticosteroids, or on intravenous immunoglobulin alone.

Trimming shortened V by 1 base and J by 2 bases, and 8 bases separated the two germline ends. The CDR3 spans 13 residues. Germline V lookup: CDR1 DFQATT, CDR2 SNEGSKA (reference sequence). RNA totalling roughly 0.45 to 1 ug underwent reverse transcription with random hexamers. Amplification of TCR beta CDR3 by immunoSEQ multiplex PCR spanned 54 Vbeta and 13 Jbeta. TCRdb used MiXCR to reprocess the immunoSEQ multiplex PCR reads, holding one entry per CDR3 protein. The sample includes under 150,000 distinct CDR3 sequences, more than 85% of them seen just once. In regard to this clonotype: Antigen specificity is unknown.

General study results and limits: The CD4+ T cell repertoires, which came from Susac syndrome patients, showed no sign of clonal expansion.

The sequence was collected from a human donor with Susac syndrome. The specimen was CD4+ T cells from PBMCs. V is TRBV20-1 and J is TRBJ2-5, with D unresolved. This chain's CDR3 is CSARGVGQETQYF. For the CDR3, the DNA is TGCAGTGCTAGAGGAGTTGGGCAAGAGACCCAGTACTTC.